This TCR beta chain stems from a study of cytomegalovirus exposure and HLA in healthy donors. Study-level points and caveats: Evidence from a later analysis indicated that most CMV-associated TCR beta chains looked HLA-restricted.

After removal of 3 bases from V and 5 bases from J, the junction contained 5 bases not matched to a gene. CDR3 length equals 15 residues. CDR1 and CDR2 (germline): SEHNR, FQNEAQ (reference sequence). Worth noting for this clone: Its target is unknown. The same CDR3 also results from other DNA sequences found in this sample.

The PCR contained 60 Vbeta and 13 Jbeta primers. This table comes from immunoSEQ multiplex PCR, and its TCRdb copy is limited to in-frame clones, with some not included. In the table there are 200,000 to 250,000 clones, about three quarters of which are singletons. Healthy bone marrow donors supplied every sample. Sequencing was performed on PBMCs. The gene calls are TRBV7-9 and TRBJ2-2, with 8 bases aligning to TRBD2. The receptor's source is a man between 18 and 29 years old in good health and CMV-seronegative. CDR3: CASSFSGGNTGELFF. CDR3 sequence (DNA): TGTGCCAGCAGCTTCAGCGGGGGTAATACCGGGGAGCTGTTTTTT.